Below are 27 T cell receptor beta chains sequenced from a single sample in a study of beta chain features in type 1 diabetes. Study findings and constraints: All four CD4+ subsets from Type 1 diabetes patients carried moderately but significantly shorter TCRB CDR3s.

Every bit of the isolated RNA underwent reverse transcription, so sequencing read expressed TCRB transcripts. Sequencing was performed with immunoSEQ multiplex PCR; in TCRdb, only in-frame clones are kept and a portion is missing. The sample includes about 53,000 clones, 63% of them seen just once. Their cognate antigens are unknown. Sequencing was done on a sample of stem cell memory CD4+ T cells from blood. These receptors were taken from a woman younger than 45 with type 1 diabetes.

This chain connects TRBV28 to TRBJ2-7, with 7 nucleotides matching TRBD1. V shed 6 bases and J 7 bases; nucleotides not matched to a gene: 6. CDR1 and CDR2 from the germline V gene are MDHEN and SYDVKM. CDR3 length equals 12 residues. CDR3 sequence reads: CASSPTGVEQYF. The CDR3 DNA reads as TGTGCCAGCAGCCCCACAGGGGTTGAGCAGTACTTC.

The genes are TRBV7-6 and TRBJ2-2; D is possibly TRBD2 (6 bases). CDR1 and CDR2 from the germline V gene are SGHVS and FNYEAQ. This CDR3 has 16 residues. The germline V and J ends were trimmed by 5 bases and 8 bases, with 21 bases remaining between them. Here the CDR3 reads CASSAAGTPNPGELFF. The CDR3, as DNA: TGTGCCAGCAGCGCGGCCGGGACTCCGAACCCGGGGGAGCTGTTTTTT.

The genes are TRBV28 and TRBJ2-7, with D hard to call. Trimming took 4 bases from V and 3 from J, leaving 13 bases between them. The germline CDR1 and CDR2 sequences are MDHEN and SYDVKM. The CDR3 has 14 amino acids. CDR3 sequence: CASSSGSFLYEQYF. The CDR3 DNA sequence: TGTGCCAGCAGTTCTGGCTCCTTTCTCTACGAGCAGTACTTC. The full variable domain, its missing parts supplied by reference TRBV28 and TRBJ2-7, is DVKVTQSSRYLVKRTGEKVFLECVQDMDHENMFWYRQDPGLGLRLIYFSYDVKMKEKGDIPEGYSVSREKKERFSLILESASTNQTSMYLCASSSGSFLYEQYFGPGTRLTVT.

This clone is a singleton in its sample. The gene calls are TRBV2 and TRBJ2-5; D might be TRBD1 (7 bases). Deletions cut 6 bases from V and 1 base from J, with 12 bases between. This CDR3 comprises 14 residues. The germline gives CDR1 SNHLY, CDR2 FYNNEI. In nucleotides, the CDR3 is TGTGCCAGCAGCGTCCAGGGGGGCCAAGAGACCCAGTACTTC. This codes for CASSVQGGQETQYF.

The CDR3 nucleotides read TGCGCCAGCCCACCGGGACAGGGGCACTACGAGCAGTACTTC. This sequence encodes CASPPGQGHYEQYF. The chain couples TRBV5-1 to TRBJ2-7; 10 positions match TRBD1. This CDR3 comprises 14 residues. Germline V CDR1 and CDR2: SGHRS, YFSETQ. J lost 3 bases, V lost 7 bases, and 7 bases had no gene match.

V gene TRBV5-1 combines with J gene TRBJ2-5; no clear D. The J call may be in error: the DNA end matches TRBJ2-7 better. Germline V gene data show CDR1 as SGHRS and CDR2 as YFSETQ. The length of the CDR3 is 13 residues. The CDR3 region has the DNA TGCGCCAGCAGCCTGCCGAACTCCTACGAGCAGTACTTC. It specifies CASSLPNSYEQYF.

For this clone: At one end, the junction sequence differs from germline, possibly due to a read error. This chain joins TRBV7-7 and TRBJ2-1; 7 bases are shared with TRBD2. Germline lookup yields CDR1 SSHAT and CDR2 FNYEAQ (reference sequence). CDR3 length: 15 residues. The CDR3 loop reads CASSLVLAANNEQFF. CDR3 DNA: TGTGCTAGCAGCTTAGTTCTAGCGGCTAACAATGAGCAGTTCTTC.

The chain combines TRBV11-2 with TRBJ2-1; D is undetermined. The V end was cut by 1 base, the J end by 2 bases, with 6 bases between. This CDR3 is built from 14 residues. CDR1 and CDR2 (germline): SGHAT, FQNNGV. CDR3 DNA sequence: TGTGCCAGCAGCTTAGGCGGAGCCTACAATGAGCAGTTCTTC. Translated: CASSLGGAYNEQFF.

Comment on this clone: The junction differs from germline at one of its ends, possibly a read error. The chain couples TRBV7-7 to TRBJ2-5; D remains unclear. Looked up from germline, CDR1 is SSHAT and CDR2 is FNYEAQ (reference sequence). There are 13 residues in the CDR3. In DNA form, the CDR3 reads TGTGCTAGCAGCTTAGGTATCCAAGAGACCCAGTACTTC. Translation: CASSLGIQETQYF.

The V call is TRBV2, the J call TRBJ1-4; D is undetermined. CDR3 length equals 12 residues. Germline values: CDR1 SNHLY, CDR2 FYNNEI. V gave up 7 bases and J gave up 5 bases, with 8 bases separating them. The CDR3 nucleotides are TGTGCCAGCATTGGGCCGAATGAAAAACTGTTTTTT. Its protein product is CASIGPNEKLFF. The entire variable domain, with the rest obtained from reference TRBV2 and TRBJ1-4, is as follows: EPEVTQTPSHQVTQMGQEVILRCVPISNHLYFYWYRQILGQKVEFLVSFYNNEISEKSEIFDDQFSVERPDGSNFTLKIRSTKLEDSAMYFCASIGPNEKLFFGSGTQLSVL.

This sequence joins TRBV5-1 and TRBJ1-4, with TRBD1 matching 8 bases. Germline trimming cut 5 bases from V and 2 bases from J; bases unmatched to any gene: 5. This CDR3 has 15 amino acids. Germline CDR1 reads SGHRS; CDR2 reads YFSETQ. This chain's CDR3 is CASRQTGATNEKLFF. The CDR3 DNA reads TGCGCCAGCAGGCAGACAGGGGCGACTAATGAAAAACTGTTTTTT.

The chain is built from TRBV6-5 and TRBJ1-3; D call uncertain. CDR1 MNHEY and CDR2 SVGAGI come from the germline V gene. The V end lost 0 bases, the J end lost 3 bases, and 12 bases lay between the germline ends. This CDR3 region has 16 residues. The DNA for the CDR3 is TGTGCCAGCAGTTACTCGGCGGGTAGTGGTGGAAACACCATATATTTT. This codes for CASSYSAGSGGNTIYF.

Notes on this clone: The sample holds other DNA sequences that translate to the same CDR3. V usage is TRBV7-2 and J usage is TRBJ2-2; 8 bases align to TRBD2. The V gene's germline CDR1 is SGHTA and CDR2 FQGNSA. The CDR3 runs 15 residues. The J segment lost 4 bases and the V segment lost 5 bases, leaving 6 bases of the junction unmatched. The CDR3, as DNA: TGTGCCAGCAGCCCAAGGACTAGCTTCACCGGGGAGCTGTTTTTT. Its translation: CASSPRTSFTGELFF.

The V call is TRBV7-2, the J call TRBJ1-1; D is unclear. The CDR3 runs 15 residues. V dropped 2 bases and J dropped 0 bases, with 10 bases sitting between them. CDR1 is SGHTA, CDR2 FQGNSA, per germline. The CDR3 sequence: CASSLSGPMNTEAFF. Written as DNA, the CDR3 is TGTGCCAGCAGCTTATCGGGTCCGATGAACACTGAAGCTTTCTTT.

V gene TRBV2 combines with J gene TRBJ2-2; TRBD2 matches at 15 bases. V shed 5 bases and J 8 bases; nucleotides not matched to a gene: 3. Germline values: CDR1 SNHLY, CDR2 FYNNEI. There are 15 residues in the CDR3. CDR3 coding DNA: TGTGCCAGCAGTCGGACTAGCGGGAGGGTGGGGGAGCTGTTTTTT. Translating it yields CASSRTSGRVGELFF. The variable domain in full, with the rest retrieved from reference TRBV2 and TRBJ2-2, is EPEVTQTPSHQVTQMGQEVILRCVPISNHLYFYWYRQILGQKVEFLVSFYNNEISEKSEIFDDQFSVERPDGSNFTLKIRSTKLEDSAMYFCASSRTSGRVGELFFGEGSRLTVL.

This clone was seen a few times. V gene TRBV10-3 combines with J gene TRBJ2-5; no reliable D call. The CDR3 is made up of 13 amino acids. Germline lookup yields CDR1 ENHRY and CDR2 SYGVKD. The germline V and J ends were trimmed by 6 bases and 1 base, with 9 bases remaining between them. CDR3 protein: CAIRPNTQETQYF. The CDR3 DNA reads TGTGCCATCAGACCCAACACCCAAGAGACCCAGTACTTC.

The rearrangement links TRBV28 to TRBJ2-2, with no clear D. The CDR3 is 11 residues long. Germline-derived CDR1 and CDR2 are MDHEN and SYDVKM. The V and J ends lost 5 bases and 4 bases respectively, with 2 bases between them. The CDR3 bases are TGTGCCAGCAGTCTCACCGGGGAGCTGTTTTTT. The encoded protein is CASSLTGELFF.

This clone has more than one count but fewer than ten. This chain connects TRBV6-5 to TRBJ2-3; the D gene is possibly TRBD1 (6 bases). The germline V gene has CDR1 MNHEY and CDR2 SVGAGI. Trimming took 2 bases from V and 0 from J, leaving 9 bases between them. The CDR3 spans 15 residues. The CDR3 DNA reads as TGTGCCAGCAGTTACGTAGGACAGAGCACAGATACGCAGTATTTT. This sequence encodes CASSYVGQSTDTQYF.

The chain links TRBV30 to TRBJ1-1; D ambiguous. The CDR3 covers 13 residues. V was pared by 1 base and J by 4 bases, with 10 bases between. Germline loops: CDR1 GTSNPN, CDR2 SVGIG (reference sequence). The CDR3 DNA sequence: TGTGCCTGGAGTGCAGGACTAATCACTGAAGCTTTCTTT. Amino acid sequence: CAWSAGLITEAFF.

The CDR3: CASTEVAKTGTRSRGYEQYF. CDR3 coding DNA: TGCGCCAGCACCGAAGTTGCCAAAACTGGGACTAGATCTAGGGGGTACGAGCAGTACTTC. J is TRBJ2-7 and V is TRBV23-1; TRBD2 aligns across 8 bases. TRBV23-1 is flagged as an ORF with uncertain function. The V and J ends lost 7 bases and 4 bases, in that order; junction bases with no gene match: 27. CDR3 size: 20 residues.

V and J are TRBV2 and TRBJ1-2; 7 positions match TRBD1. The CDR3 runs 14 residues. Losses at the gene ends were 6 bases for V and 0 bases for J; bases not matched to a gene: 4. Germline values: CDR1 SNHLY, CDR2 FYNNEI. The CDR3 DNA reads TGTGCCAGCAGCGACAGGGTGGCTAACTATGGCTACACCTTC. Encoded protein: CASSDRVANYGYTF.

The chain is built from TRBV7-8 and TRBJ1-5, with D possibly being TRBD1 (5 bases). Germline CDR1 and CDR2: SGHVS and FQNEAQ. V lost 3 bases to trimming and J lost 1 base, with 16 bases between them. This CDR3 comprises 17 residues. In DNA, the CDR3 is TGTGCCAGCAGCTTTGGGGGAGGTTCGGTAAGCAATCAGCCCCAGCATTTT. It codes for CASSFGGGSVSNQPQHF.

The chain combines TRBV19 with TRBJ2-2; D remains unclear. This CDR3 contains 15 residues. Germline V lookup: CDR1 LNHDA, CDR2 SQIVND (reference sequence). Trimming removed 7 bases from V and 4 bases from J, with 16 bases in between. The CDR3 sequence: CASIKRRSGTGELFF. CDR3 nucleotides: TGTGCCAGTATAAAACGCAGGTCAGGCACCGGGGAGCTGTTTTTT.

The chain combines TRBV5-4 with TRBJ2-1; TRBD2 agrees at 7 bases. Germline V gene sequence: CDR1 SGHNT, CDR2 YYREEE (reference sequence). The trim removed 4 bases at V and 7 bases at J, leaving 8 bases unmatched. The CDR3 loop spans 14 amino acids. The chain's CDR3 is CASSLRTRGNEQFF. As DNA, the CDR3 is TGTGCCAGCAGCCTAAGGACTAGGGGTAATGAGCAGTTCTTC.

V usage is TRBV28 and J usage is TRBJ2-5; 8 bases align to TRBD1. This CDR3 has 16 amino acids. CDR1 is MDHEN, CDR2 SYDVKM, per germline. V trimming: 3 bases; J trimming: 5 bases; junction bases outside the gene matches: 11. The CDR3 DNA reads TGTGCCAGCAGTTTGGGCGCGCAGGGGGCCGTGGAGACCCAGTACTTC. Translating it yields CASSLGAQGAVETQYF.

This chain connects TRBV18 to TRBJ2-1, with 7 nucleotides matching TRBD2. From germline, CDR1 is KGHSH and CDR2 LQKENI. J was trimmed by 4 bases and V by 4 bases; bases with no gene match: 7. The CDR3 loop spans 15 amino acids. In DNA, the CDR3 is TGTGCCAGCTCACGTGGACTAGGGATATACAATGAGCAGTTCTTC. Translating it yields CASSRGLGIYNEQFF.

The V and J genes are TRBV5-4 and TRBJ2-1; 9 positions agree with TRBD2. J lost 0 bases, V lost 4 bases, and 5 bases had no gene match. This CDR3 has 16 amino acids. Germline V lookup: CDR1 SGHNT, CDR2 YYREEE (reference sequence). DNA of the CDR3: TGTGCCAGCAGCACCTTAGCGGGAGCCTCCTACAATGAGCAGTTCTTC. Encoded protein: CASSTLAGASYNEQFF. Based on the CDR3 plus reference TRBV5-4 and TRBJ2-1, the full variable domain is ETGVTQSPTHLIKTRGQQVTLRCSSQSGHNTVSWYQQALGQGPQFIFQYYREEENGRGNFPPRFSGLQFPNYSSELNVNALELDDSALYLCASSTLAGASYNEQFFGPGTRLTVL.